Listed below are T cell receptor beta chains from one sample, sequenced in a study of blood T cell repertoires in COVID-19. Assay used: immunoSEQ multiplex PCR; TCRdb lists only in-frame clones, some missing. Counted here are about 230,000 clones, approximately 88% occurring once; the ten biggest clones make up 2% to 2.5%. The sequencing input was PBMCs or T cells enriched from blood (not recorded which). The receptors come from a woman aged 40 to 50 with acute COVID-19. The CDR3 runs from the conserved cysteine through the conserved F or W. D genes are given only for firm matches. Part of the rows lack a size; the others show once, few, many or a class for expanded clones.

cdr3_aa: CASSLGPYGYTF
cdr3_nt: TGTGCCAGCAGTTTAGGTCCATATGGCTACACCTTC
cdr3_length: 12
d_call: NA
v_call: TRBV12-3/TRBV12-4
clone_size: NA
j_call: TRBJ1-2

cdr3_aa: CASSLGGQTNEKLFF
cdr3_nt: TGCGCCAGCAGCTTGGGGGGGCAAACTAATGAAAAACTGTTTTTT
cdr3_length: 15
d_call: NA
v_call: TRBV5-1
clone_size: NA
j_call: TRBJ1-4

cdr3_aa: CASSHDPGQGAPITNEKLFF
cdr3_nt: TGTGCCAGCAGTCATGATCCGGGACAGGGGGCGCCGATAACTAATGAAAAACTGTTTTTT
cdr3_length: 20
d_call: TRBD1
v_call: TRBV2
clone_size: NA
j_call: TRBJ1-4

cdr3_aa: CASTSVRTGVDTQYF
cdr3_nt: TGTGCCAGCACCTCAGTACGAACAGGGGTAGATACGCAGTATTTT
cdr3_length: 15
d_call: TRBD1
v_call: TRBV7-9
clone_size: NA
j_call: TRBJ2-3

cdr3_aa: CASSQWANRYNEQFF
cdr3_nt: TGTGCCAGCAGTCAATGGGCTAACCGCTACAATGAGCAGTTCTTC
cdr3_length: 15
d_call: NA
v_call: TRBV6-2/TRBV6-3
clone_size: NA
j_call: TRBJ2-1

cdr3_aa: CASSLESGSGEQFF
cdr3_nt: TGTGCCAGCAGCTTGGAAAGCGGTAGCGGGGAGCAGTTCTTC
cdr3_length: 14
d_call: TRBD2
v_call: TRBV7-9
clone_size: few
j_call: TRBJ2-1

cdr3_aa: CASNQGGLGYGYTF
cdr3_nt: TGCGCCAGCAACCAGGGAGGGTTAGGCTATGGCTACACCTTC
cdr3_length: 14
d_call: NA
v_call: TRBV5-1
clone_size: NA
j_call: TRBJ1-2

cdr3_aa: CASSPSLGDTGGDPWGYTF
cdr3_nt: TGTGCCAGCTCACCATCTTTAGGCGATACAGGGGGCGACCCGTGGGGCTACACCTTC
cdr3_length: 19
d_call: TRBD1
v_call: TRBV18
clone_size: NA
j_call: TRBJ1-2

cdr3_aa: CACQESGLNF
cdr3_nt: TGTGCCTGCCAAGAGTCAGGGCTCAACTTC
cdr3_length: 10
d_call: NA
v_call: TRBV30
clone_size: few
j_call: TRBJ1-2

cdr3_aa: CASRPTGGRGNTIYF
cdr3_nt: TGTGCCAGCAGGCCTACAGGGGGCAGGGGAAACACCATATATTTT
cdr3_length: 15
d_call: TRBD1
v_call: TRBV3-1/TRBV3-2
clone_size: NA
j_call: TRBJ1-3

cdr3_aa: CASSPETGDYGYTF
cdr3_nt: TGTGCCAGCTCACCGGAGACAGGAGACTATGGCTACACCTTC
cdr3_length: 14
d_call: NA
v_call: TRBV18
clone_size: NA
j_call: TRBJ1-2

cdr3_aa: CASSFRTGGPDTQYF
cdr3_nt: TGTGCCAGCAGCTTTAGGACAGGGGGCCCAGATACGCAGTATTTT
cdr3_length: 15
d_call: TRBD1
v_call: TRBV5-6
clone_size: NA
j_call: TRBJ2-3

cdr3_aa: CASSYSQRGSTGELFF
cdr3_nt: TGTGCCAGCAGTTACTCCCAGCGGGGATCTACCGGGGAGCTGTTTTTT
cdr3_length: 16
d_call: TRBD2
v_call: TRBV6-5
clone_size: NA
j_call: TRBJ2-2

cdr3_aa: CASSPWDRAGNIQYF
cdr3_nt: TGTGCCAGCAGTCCCTGGGACAGGGCCGGAAACATTCAGTACTTC
cdr3_length: 15
d_call: TRBD1
v_call: TRBV6-2/TRBV6-3
clone_size: NA
j_call: TRBJ2-4

cdr3_aa: CASSEAGASLGPQHF
cdr3_nt: TGTGCCAGCAGTGAAGCGGGGGCGTCCCTTGGGCCCCAGCATTTT
cdr3_length: 15
d_call: NA
v_call: TRBV6-1
clone_size: NA
j_call: TRBJ1-5

cdr3_aa: CASSHSGGGTEAFF
cdr3_nt: TGTGCCAGCAGCCATAGCGGGGGCGGAACTGAAGCTTTCTTT
cdr3_length: 14
d_call: NA
v_call: TRBV3-1/TRBV3-2
clone_size: few
j_call: TRBJ1-1

cdr3_aa: CASSLGATENTEAFF
cdr3_nt: TGTGCCAGCAGCTTAGGGGCGACAGAGAACACTGAAGCTTTCTTT
cdr3_length: 15
d_call: NA
v_call: TRBV7-9
clone_size: once
j_call: TRBJ1-1

cdr3_aa: CASSLDVGVGETQYF
cdr3_nt: TGTGCCAGCAGCTTAGACGTAGGGGTTGGTGAGACCCAGTACTTC
cdr3_length: 15
d_call: NA
v_call: TRBV7-2
clone_size: NA
j_call: TRBJ2-5

cdr3_aa: CASSQGLAGGPRNEQFF
cdr3_nt: TGTGCCAGCAGCCAGGGACTAGCGGGAGGGCCGCGGAATGAGCAGTTCTTC
cdr3_length: 17
d_call: TRBD2
v_call: TRBV3-1/TRBV3-2
clone_size: NA
j_call: TRBJ2-1

cdr3_aa: CASSLAGDRTGYTF
cdr3_nt: TGTGCCAGCAGCTTAGCCGGGGACAGGACTGGCTACACCTTC
cdr3_length: 14
d_call: TRBD1
v_call: TRBV7-2
clone_size: NA
j_call: TRBJ1-2

cdr3_aa: CASSGNSGSTDTQYF
cdr3_nt: TGTGCCAGCAGCGGTAATAGCGGGAGCACAGATACGCAGTATTTT
cdr3_length: 15
d_call: TRBD2
v_call: TRBV5-6
clone_size: NA
j_call: TRBJ2-3

cdr3_aa: CASSSGQGAFNYGYTF
cdr3_nt: TGTGCCAGCAGCTCGGGACAGGGGGCATTTAACTATGGCTACACCTTC
cdr3_length: 16
d_call: TRBD1
v_call: TRBV9
clone_size: NA
j_call: TRBJ1-2

cdr3_aa: CASSSVANDRITGEQFF
cdr3_nt: TGTGCCAGCAGCAGCGTCGCGAATGACAGGATTACCGGTGAGCAGTTCTTC
cdr3_length: 17
d_call: NA
v_call: TRBV21-1
clone_size: NA
j_call: TRBJ2-1

cdr3_aa: CASSTGGAFDTQYF
cdr3_nt: TGTGCCAGTAGTACAGGGGGCGCTTTTGATACGCAGTATTTT
cdr3_length: 14
d_call: TRBD1
v_call: TRBV19
clone_size: NA
j_call: TRBJ2-3

cdr3_aa: CASSALGGSNTEAFF
cdr3_nt: TGTGCCAGCAGCGCCCTAGGGGGATCGAACACTGAAGCTTTCTTT
cdr3_length: 15
d_call: NA
v_call: TRBV9
clone_size: NA
j_call: TRBJ1-1

cdr3_aa: CASSFTRGPKAGELFF
cdr3_nt: TGTGCCAGCAGCTTCACCAGGGGGCCTAAGGCCGGGGAGCTGTTTTTT
cdr3_length: 16
d_call: TRBD1
v_call: TRBV7-9
clone_size: NA
j_call: TRBJ2-2

cdr3_aa: CASSQDAGEDTIYF
cdr3_nt: TGTGCCAGCAGCCAAGATGCAGGGGAAGACACCATATATTTT
cdr3_length: 14
d_call: NA
v_call: TRBV4-2
clone_size: NA
j_call: TRBJ1-3

cdr3_aa: CASSFRGGLNEQYF
cdr3_nt: TGTGCCAGCAGCTTTAGGGGGGGCTTAAACGAGCAGTACTTC
cdr3_length: 14
d_call: NA
v_call: TRBV14
clone_size: medium-sized
j_call: TRBJ2-7

cdr3_aa: CSAGESAPTQYF
cdr3_nt: TGCAGTGCTGGTGAGAGTGCCCCTACGCAGTATTTT
cdr3_length: 12
d_call: NA
v_call: TRBV20-1
clone_size: NA
j_call: TRBJ2-3

cdr3_aa: CASTTSGRSDTQYF
cdr3_nt: TGTGCCAGCACCACTAGCGGGAGGTCAGATACGCAGTATTTT
cdr3_length: 14
d_call: TRBD2
v_call: TRBV2
clone_size: NA
j_call: TRBJ2-3

cdr3_aa: CASSYRENTGELFF
cdr3_nt: TGTGCCAGCAGTTATCGGGAAAACACCGGGGAGCTGTTTTTT
cdr3_length: 14
d_call: NA
v_call: TRBV6-2/TRBV6-3
clone_size: NA
j_call: TRBJ2-2

cdr3_aa: CASSRQGNEQFF
cdr3_nt: TGTGCCAGCTCTCGACAGGGCAATGAGCAGTTCTTC
cdr3_length: 12
d_call: TRBD1
v_call: TRBV18
clone_size: NA
j_call: TRBJ2-1

cdr3_aa: CASWTRGTYEQYF
cdr3_nt: TGTGCCAGTTGGACGAGGGGGACCTACGAGCAGTACTTC
cdr3_length: 13
d_call: NA
v_call: TRBV27
clone_size: NA
j_call: TRBJ2-7

cdr3_aa: CASSLTGPGETQYF
cdr3_nt: TGCGCCAGCAGCTTAACAGGGCCAGGGGAGACCCAGTACTTC
cdr3_length: 14
d_call: NA
v_call: TRBV5-1
clone_size: NA
j_call: TRBJ2-5

cdr3_aa: CASSEAGEKTQYF
cdr3_nt: TGTGCCAGCAGTGAAGCCGGGGAGAAGACCCAGTACTTC
cdr3_length: 13
d_call: NA
v_call: TRBV2
clone_size: NA
j_call: TRBJ2-5

cdr3_aa: CASSDRGRGSYNEQFF
cdr3_nt: TGTGCCAGCAGTGACAGGGGGCGCGGTTCCTACAATGAGCAGTTCTTC
cdr3_length: 16
d_call: TRBD1
v_call: TRBV6-1
clone_size: few
j_call: TRBJ2-1

cdr3_aa: CAISGRQQETQYF
cdr3_nt: TGTGCCATCAGTGGGAGACAGCAAGAGACCCAGTACTTC
cdr3_length: 13
d_call: NA
v_call: TRBV10-3
clone_size: NA
j_call: TRBJ2-5

cdr3_aa: CASSSGTAATNEKLFF
cdr3_nt: TGCGCCAGCAGCTCCGGGACAGCGGCAACTAATGAAAAACTGTTTTTT
cdr3_length: 16
d_call: TRBD1
v_call: TRBV5-1
clone_size: NA
j_call: TRBJ1-4

cdr3_aa: CAWTRSHRDSPLHF
cdr3_nt: TGTGCCTGGACACGGTCCCACAGGGATTCACCCCTCCACTTT
cdr3_length: 14
d_call: NA
v_call: TRBV30
clone_size: NA
j_call: TRBJ1-6

cdr3_aa: CASSSSRGRDLYGYTF
cdr3_nt: TGTGCCAGCAGCTCTAGCAGGGGCAGGGATCTCTATGGCTACACCTTC
cdr3_length: 16
d_call: NA
v_call: TRBV7-9
clone_size: NA
j_call: TRBJ1-2

cdr3_aa: CASSSPGGEQYF
cdr3_nt: TGTGCCAGCAGTAGCCCAGGGGGCGAGCAGTACTTC
cdr3_length: 12
d_call: TRBD1
v_call: TRBV6-5
clone_size: NA
j_call: TRBJ2-7

cdr3_aa: CASSVTSGSGNTIYF
cdr3_nt: TGTGCCAGCAGCGTCACGTCGGGGTCTGGAAACACCATATATTTT
cdr3_length: 15
d_call: NA
v_call: TRBV9
clone_size: NA
j_call: TRBJ1-3

cdr3_aa: CATSRTGRKQETQYF
cdr3_nt: TGTGCCACCAGTCGGACAGGGAGAAAGCAAGAGACCCAGTACTTC
cdr3_length: 15
d_call: TRBD1
v_call: TRBV24-1
clone_size: NA
j_call: TRBJ2-5

cdr3_aa: CASSGQIKTEKLFF
cdr3_nt: TGTGCCAGCAGTGGACAGATCAAAACTGAAAAACTGTTTTTT
cdr3_length: 14
d_call: NA
v_call: TRBV2
clone_size: NA
j_call: TRBJ1-4

cdr3_aa: CASSYRLASTDTQYF
cdr3_nt: TGTGCCAGCAGTTATCGACTAGCCTCGACAGATACGCAGTATTTT
cdr3_length: 15
d_call: TRBD2
v_call: TRBV6-2/TRBV6-3
clone_size: once
j_call: TRBJ2-3

cdr3_aa: CASSLVTSPGNIQYF
cdr3_nt: TGTGCCAGCAGCTTAGTGACTAGCCCAGGAAACATTCAGTACTTC
cdr3_length: 15
d_call: TRBD2
v_call: TRBV7-2
clone_size: NA
j_call: TRBJ2-4

cdr3_aa: CASSLLGGSGNTIYF
cdr3_nt: TGTGCCAGCAGCCTTCTGGGGGGTAGTGGAAACACCATATATTTT
cdr3_length: 15
d_call: NA
v_call: TRBV6-5
clone_size: NA
j_call: TRBJ1-3

cdr3_aa: CATSSGQGLNTEAFF
cdr3_nt: TGTGCCACCAGCTCAGGACAGGGCCTGAACACTGAAGCTTTCTTT
cdr3_length: 15
d_call: TRBD1
v_call: TRBV24-1
clone_size: NA
j_call: TRBJ1-1

cdr3_aa: CASRKGLDPINEQFF
cdr3_nt: TGTGCCAGCAGAAAGGGACTAGACCCTATTAATGAGCAGTTCTTC
cdr3_length: 15
d_call: TRBD2
v_call: TRBV27
clone_size: NA
j_call: TRBJ2-1

cdr3_aa: CASSLARTVYDGYTF
cdr3_nt: TGTGCCAGCAGCTTAGCCCGGACAGTCTACGATGGCTACACCTTC
cdr3_length: 15
d_call: NA
v_call: TRBV7-2
clone_size: NA
j_call: TRBJ1-2

cdr3_aa: CASSYVTGGPLGEQFF
cdr3_nt: TGTGCCAGCAGTTACGTAACGGGGGGGCCCCTGGGCGAGCAGTTCTTC
cdr3_length: 16
d_call: TRBD2
v_call: TRBV6-2/TRBV6-3
clone_size: NA
j_call: TRBJ2-1

cdr3_aa: CASSARQGMNTEAFF
cdr3_nt: TGTGCCAGCAGCGCCCGACAGGGAATGAACACTGAAGCTTTCTTT
cdr3_length: 15
d_call: TRBD1
v_call: TRBV11-2
clone_size: once
j_call: TRBJ1-1

cdr3_aa: CASSLGSGLHF
cdr3_nt: TGTGCCAGCAGCTTGGGGTCGGGGCTCCACTTT
cdr3_length: 11
d_call: NA
v_call: TRBV11-2
clone_size: few
j_call: TRBJ1-6